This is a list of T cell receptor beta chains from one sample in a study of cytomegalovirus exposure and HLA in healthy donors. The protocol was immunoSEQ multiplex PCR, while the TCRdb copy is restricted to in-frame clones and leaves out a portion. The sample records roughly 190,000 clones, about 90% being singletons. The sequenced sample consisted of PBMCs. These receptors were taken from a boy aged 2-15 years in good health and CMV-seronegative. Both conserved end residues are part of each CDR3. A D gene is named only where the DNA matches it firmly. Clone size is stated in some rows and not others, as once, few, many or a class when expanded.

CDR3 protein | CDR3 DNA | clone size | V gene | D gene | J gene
CASSLGTGLQAYNSPLHF | TGTGCCAGCAGCTTAGGAACAGGGCTTCAAGCCTATAATTCACCCCTCCACTTT | NA | TRBV7-9 | NA | TRBJ1-6
CASSLGPRQGSGNTIYF | TGCGCCAGCAGCTTGGGCCCGCGGCAGGGCTCTGGAAACACCATATATTTT | NA | TRBV5-1 | NA | TRBJ1-3
CASSSRQAGNTEAFF | TGCGCCAGCAGCAGCCGACAGGCCGGGAACACTGAAGCTTTCTTT | few | TRBV4-1 | NA | TRBJ1-1
CASSPGTPRSGNTIYF | TGTGCCAGTAGTCCGGGGACACCGCGCTCTGGAAACACCATATATTTT | NA | TRBV19 | NA | TRBJ1-3
CARSSSPGGCSGANVLTF | TGTGCCAGAAGCTCTTCACCAGGGGGCTGTTCTGGGGCCAACGTCCTGACTTTC | NA | TRBV5-3 | TRBD1 | TRBJ2-6
CASTNAPGQFSYEQYF | TGTGCCAGCACCAATGCCCCGGGACAGTTCTCCTACGAGCAGTACTTC | NA | TRBV28 | TRBD1 | TRBJ2-7
CSVEERGRGHDTQYF | TGCAGCGTTGAAGAACGGGGCAGGGGGCACGATACGCAGTATTTT | NA | TRBV29-1 | TRBD1 | TRBJ2-3
CASSYSPRIAFF | TGTGCCAGCAGTTACTCCCCGCGGATAGCTTTCTTT | NA | TRBV6-6 | NA | TRBJ1-1
CASSFGDTPLHF | TGCGCCAGCAGCTTCGGGGATACACCCCTCCACTTT | NA | TRBV5-1 | NA | TRBJ1-6
CAWSVGTGNFYEQYF | TGTGCCTGGAGTGTGGGGACAGGAAATTTCTACGAGCAGTACTTC | NA | TRBV30 | TRBD1 | TRBJ2-7
CASSDGGTVNTEAFF | TGTGCCAGCAGTGACGGAGGGACCGTGAACACTGAAGCTTTCTTT | NA | TRBV2 | NA | TRBJ1-1
CAWRGQGADTQYF | TGTGCCTGGAGGGGACAGGGGGCTGATACGCAGTATTTT | once | TRBV30 | TRBD1 | TRBJ2-3
CASGRDRVEKLFF | TGTGCCAGCGGACGGGACAGGGTAGAAAAACTGTTTTTT | NA | TRBV2 | TRBD1 | TRBJ1-4
CAWSVRQGFGGYTF | TGTGCCTGGAGTGTCCGACAGGGGTTTGGAGGCTACACCTTC | NA | TRBV30 | TRBD1 | TRBJ1-2
CASSLQGSITEAFF | TGCGCCAGCAGTTTACAGGGGTCAATTACTGAAGCTTTCTTT | NA | TRBV23-1 | TRBD1 | TRBJ1-1
CASRASNTGELFF | TGTGCCAGCAGGGCTTCGAACACCGGGGAGCTGTTTTTT | NA | TRBV19 | NA | TRBJ2-2
CASSLETPIAGVGYNEQFF | TGCGCCAGCAGCTTGGAGACCCCTATAGCGGGAGTGGGCTACAATGAGCAGTTCTTC | NA | TRBV5-1 | TRBD2 | TRBJ2-1
CASSQEPTTDYNEQFF | TGTGCCAGCAGCCAAGAACCTACTACCGACTACAATGAGCAGTTCTTC | few | TRBV4-2 | NA | TRBJ2-1
CASSLGTGRYEQYF | TGTGCCAGCAGCCTTGGGACAGGGCGCTACGAGCAGTACTTC | few | TRBV14 | TRBD1 | TRBJ2-7
CASWTGFGNEQFF | TGTGCCAGTTGGACAGGGTTTGGGAATGAGCAGTTCTTC | NA | TRBV19 | TRBD1 | TRBJ2-1
CASSYQPGTYEQYF | TGTGCCAGCAGTTACCAGCCAGGGACCTACGAGCAGTACTTC | NA | TRBV6-5 | NA | TRBJ2-7
CAWRRGDRGDGELFF | TGTGCCTGGAGAAGAGGGGACAGGGGTGACGGGGAGCTGTTTTTT | NA | TRBV30 | TRBD1 | TRBJ2-2
CASRKEGNEQYF | TGTGCCAGCAGAAAGGAGGGAAACGAGCAGTACTTC | NA | TRBV6-6 | NA | TRBJ2-7
CASRTDRAVGYTF | TGTGCCAGCAGGACAGACAGGGCAGTTGGCTACACCTTC | NA | TRBV2 | TRBD1 | TRBJ1-2
CASSSTGGYEQYF | TGTGCCAGCAGTTCCACAGGGGGCTACGAGCAGTACTTC | once | TRBV11-2 | TRBD1 | TRBJ2-7
CASSLIRPGPGGETQYF | TGTGCCAGCAGCCTTATCCGTCCGGGACCGGGAGGAGAGACCCAGTACTTC | NA | TRBV5-5 | TRBD2 | TRBJ2-5
CASSWTNMNTEAFF | TGTGCCAGCAGCTGGACAAATATGAACACTGAAGCTTTCTTT | NA | TRBV7-9 | NA | TRBJ1-1
CASSQGRGQIAGGREQYF | TGTGCCAGCAGCCAAGGTAGAGGGCAGATAGCGGGAGGGCGGGAGCAGTACTTC | NA | TRBV14 | TRBD2 | TRBJ2-7
CASSGPGQDRLYNEQFF | TGTGCCAGCTCAGGACCGGGACAGGATAGACTATACAATGAGCAGTTCTTC | NA | TRBV18 | TRBD1 | TRBJ2-1
CASSNRDRASYEQYF | TGTGCCAGTAGTAACCGGGACAGGGCTTCCTACGAGCAGTACTTC | NA | TRBV19 | TRBD1 | TRBJ2-7
CASSSPWRGNEQYF | TGTGCCAGCAGTTCCCCCTGGCGGGGCAACGAGCAGTACTTC | NA | TRBV27 | NA | TRBJ2-7
CASSEERNTEAFF | TGTGCCAGCAGTGAGGAGAGGAACACTGAAGCTTTCTTT | NA | TRBV6-5 | NA | TRBJ1-1
CAISSQGADYGYTF | TGTGCCATCAGTTCACAGGGGGCTGACTATGGCTACACCTTC | once | TRBV10-3 | TRBD1 | TRBJ1-2
CSGLAGVAYNEQFF | TGCAGCGGATTGGCAGGGGTGGCCTACAATGAGCAGTTCTTC | NA | TRBV29-1 | NA | TRBJ2-1
CSVEGGGSYEQYF | TGCAGCGTTGAAGGAGGAGGGAGCTACGAGCAGTACTTC | NA | TRBV29-1 | NA | TRBJ2-7
CASSLDGGTEAFF | TGCGCCAGCAGCTTGGACGGTGGCACTGAAGCTTTCTTT | NA | TRBV5-1 | NA | TRBJ1-1
CASSMWGGTGELFF | TGTGCCAGTAGTATGTGGGGAGGAACCGGGGAGCTGTTTTTT | NA | TRBV19 | NA | TRBJ2-2
CASSVDATGLEKLFF | TGTGCCAGCAGCGTAGACGCGACGGGGTTGGAAAAACTGTTTTTT | NA | TRBV9 | NA | TRBJ1-4
CASSDVRSPLHF | TGTGCCAGCAGTGACGTCCGTTCACCCCTCCACTTT | NA | TRBV25-1 | NA | TRBJ1-6
CASSFPGLAGGNSYNEQFF | TGTGCCAGCAGTTTTCCGGGACTAGCGGGAGGAAACTCCTACAATGAGCAGTTCTTC | NA | TRBV27 | TRBD2 | TRBJ2-1
CASSLGQGATGYTF | TGTGCCAGCAGCTTAGGGCAGGGGGCAACTGGCTACACCTTC | NA | TRBV7-9 | TRBD1 | TRBJ1-2
CASRGMSGTYGGGGYEQYF | TGTGCCAGCAGGGGGATGAGTGGGACTTATGGGGGGGGAGGCTACGAGCAGTACTTC | NA | TRBV7-9 | TRBD2 | TRBJ2-7
CASSRDRGNTGELFF | TGTGCCAGCAGCCGAGACAGGGGAAACACCGGGGAGCTGTTTTTT | NA | TRBV11-3 | TRBD1 | TRBJ2-2
CASSVVPSGGANTGELFF | TGTGCCAGCAGCGTAGTTCCTAGCGGGGGGGCAAACACCGGGGAGCTGTTTTTT | NA | TRBV9 | TRBD2 | TRBJ2-2
CASSLVHGENTGELFF | TGTGCCAGCAGCTTGGTTCACGGGGAGAACACCGGGGAGCTGTTTTTT | NA | TRBV5-6 | NA | TRBJ2-2
CASSEAQVYGYTF | TGTGCCAGCAGTGAAGCTCAGGTCTATGGCTACACCTTC | NA | TRBV6-1 | NA | TRBJ1-2
CSVGNGYEQYF | TGCAGCGTCGGGAACGGGTACGAGCAGTACTTC | NA | TRBV29-1 | NA | TRBJ2-7
CASSPRPGGELFF | TGTGCCAGCTCACCACGGCCGGGCGGGGAGCTGTTTTTT | NA | TRBV18 | NA | TRBJ2-2
CASMAGGGYGYTF | TGTGCCAGCATGGCAGGGGGCGGCTATGGCTACACCTTC | NA | TRBV28 | TRBD1 | TRBJ1-2
CASSFTGADTQYF | TGTGCCAGCAGCTTTACAGGGGCAGATACGCAGTATTTT | NA | TRBV9 | TRBD1 | TRBJ2-3
CASSTWSVAGGSQYF | TGTGCCAGCAGCACCTGGTCGGTAGCGGGAGGATCGCAGTACTTC | NA | TRBV11-2 | TRBD2 | TRBJ2-7
CASSQGWGGYNEQFF | TGTGCCAGCAGCCAAGGCTGGGGGGGTTACAATGAGCAGTTCTTC | once | TRBV7-2 | TRBD2 | TRBJ2-1
CASSTVQIQANTEAFF | TGTGCCAGTAGTACAGTTCAAATACAGGCGAACACTGAAGCTTTCTTT | once | TRBV19 | NA | TRBJ1-1
CAIGGAIGAGELFF | TGTGCCATCGGGGGGGCAATTGGGGCCGGGGAGCTGTTTTTT | NA | TRBV7-2 | TRBD2 | TRBJ2-2
CASSQDLGVEETQYF | TGTGCCAGCAGCCAAGATCTCGGAGTAGAAGAGACCCAGTACTTC | NA | TRBV14 | NA | TRBJ2-5